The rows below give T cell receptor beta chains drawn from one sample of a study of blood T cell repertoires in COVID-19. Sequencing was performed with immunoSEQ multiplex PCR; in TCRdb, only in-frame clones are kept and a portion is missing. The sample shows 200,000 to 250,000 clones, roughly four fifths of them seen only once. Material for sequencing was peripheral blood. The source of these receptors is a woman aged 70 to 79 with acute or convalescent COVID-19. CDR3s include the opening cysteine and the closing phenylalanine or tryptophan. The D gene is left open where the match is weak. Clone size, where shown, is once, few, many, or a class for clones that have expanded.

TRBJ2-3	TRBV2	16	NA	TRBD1	CASSQPIDRGSDTQYF	TGTGCCAGCAGTCAACCAATTGACAGGGGGTCGGATACGCAGTATTTT
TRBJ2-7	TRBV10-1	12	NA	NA	CASSEGLYEQYF	TGCGCCAGCAGTGAGGGCCTCTACGAGCAGTACTTC
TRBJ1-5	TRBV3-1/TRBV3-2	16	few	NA	CASSQWGDRNNQPQHF	TGTGCCAGCAGCCAGTGGGGTGACAGGAACAATCAGCCCCAGCATTTT
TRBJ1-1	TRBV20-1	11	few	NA	CSALKLTEAFF	TGCAGTGCTTTGAAGCTCACTGAAGCTTTCTTT
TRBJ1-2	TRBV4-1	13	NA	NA	CASSQDGNYGYTF	TGCGCCAGCAGCCAAGATGGCAACTATGGCTACACCTTC
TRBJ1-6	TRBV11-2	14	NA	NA	CASSLEISYSPLHF	TGTGCCAGCAGCTTAGAAATCAGTTATTCACCCCTCCACTTT
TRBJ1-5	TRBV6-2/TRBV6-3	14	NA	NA	CASSSRDFVQPQHF	TGTGCCAGCAGCTCCCGGGACTTCGTTCAGCCCCAGCATTTT
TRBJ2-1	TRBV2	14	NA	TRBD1	CASRPTGSKNEQFF	TGTGCCAGCAGGCCGACAGGGAGTAAGAATGAGCAGTTCTTC
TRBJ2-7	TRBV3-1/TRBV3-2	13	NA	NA	CASSHQQLYEQYF	TGTGCCAGCAGCCACCAACAGCTCTACGAGCAGTACTTC
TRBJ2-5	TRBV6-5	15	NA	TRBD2	CASSLPSGGGETQYF	TGTGCCAGCAGTCTCCCTAGCGGGGGGGGAGAGACCCAGTACTTC
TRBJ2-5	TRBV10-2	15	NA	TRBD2	CASSVESGGAETQYF	TGCGCCAGCAGTGTAGAGAGCGGGGGGGCAGAGACCCAGTACTTC
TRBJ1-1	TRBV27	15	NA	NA	CASSRDTSQRVGAFF	TGTGCCAGCAGTCGTGATACATCCCAGAGGGTGGGGGCTTTCTTT
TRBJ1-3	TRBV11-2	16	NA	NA	CASSPPGVIAGNTIYF	TGTGCCAGCAGCCCCCCGGGGGTTATCGCTGGAAACACCATATATTTT
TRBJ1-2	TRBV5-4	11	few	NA	CASSLYGGYTF	TGTGCCAGCAGCTTGTACGGTGGCTACACCTTC
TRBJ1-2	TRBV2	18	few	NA	CASSEPGDRIPTNYGYTF	TGTGCCAGCAGTGAGCCCGGAGACAGAATCCCCACTAACTATGGCTACACCTTC
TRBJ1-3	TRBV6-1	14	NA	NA	CASSDQGVGNTIYF	TGTGCCAGCAGTGACCAGGGTGTTGGAAACACCATATATTTT
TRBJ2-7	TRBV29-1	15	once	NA	CSVEDPKFGPYEQYF	TGCAGCGTTGAAGACCCCAAGTTTGGCCCCTACGAGCAGTACTTC
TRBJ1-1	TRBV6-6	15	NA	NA	CASSSTGKVNTEAFF	TGTGCCAGCAGTTCGACAGGTAAAGTGAACACTGAAGCTTTCTTT
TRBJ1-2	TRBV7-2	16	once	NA	CASSLIPGAGGYGYTF	TGTGCCAGCAGCTTAATACCCGGGGCCGGGGGATATGGCTACACCTTC
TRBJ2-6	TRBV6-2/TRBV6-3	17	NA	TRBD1	CASSLDRSISGANVLTF	TGTGCCAGCAGCCTGGACAGGTCGATCTCTGGGGCCAACGTCCTGACTTTC